This TCR beta chain appears in the sequencing data of a study of T-cell memory formation after mild COVID-19 (dated by TCRdb to the early 2020s). Regarding the complete study: TCR sequence clusters from the two donors were found to be largely donor specific. Longitudinal TCRalpha and TCRbeta repertoire sequencing tracked T-cell clones expanding and contracting after mild COVID-19 in two donors. The cohort comprised two young, previously healthy adult volunteers, one female and one male.

Study-level results and caveats: The second-wave clones that peaked on day 37 were not confirmed to be SARS-CoV-2 specific. Contracting CD4+ clones appeared mostly in the CM and EM memory subsets, whereas CD8+ clones were enriched in EMRA. Clones that contracted from day 15 to 85 showed balanced CD4/CD8 phenotypes, whereas a second wave of clones that expanded from day 15 to 37 leaned towards CD4+. Only a couple of mild cases were covered in the study, and larger cohorts including severe cases with pre-infection samples were considered necessary. The detection of some responding clones in pre-infection memory suggests that pre-existing cross-reactive memory T cells joined the SARS-CoV-2 response.

PBMCs were isolated by Ficoll-Paque density gradient centrifugation. This clonotype has only a few counts. Its binding antigen is unknown. Per-base qualities were not stored, and no clone one base away is much larger. The CDR3 spans 14 residues, from the cysteine through the phenylalanine. Only the CDR3 DNA is retained, 42 bases long and in frame from the first base. V is clipped by 6 bases and J by 4 bases, and the sequence between their germline boundaries is 15 bases long. Reads for this sample came from an Illumina NovaSeq 6000. Using 5'RACE with constant-segment primers, TCRalpha and TCRbeta cDNA libraries were constructed, with sample barcodes and unique molecular identifiers added in the process. Trizol reagent was used to extract RNA from every sample. Libraries were amplified in two PCR steps, with a second sample barcode and Illumina TruSeq adapters added in the second step. Libraries were sequenced on an Illumina NovaSeq with 2 x 150 bp paired-end reads. Processing in the source paper ran as follows. Reads were demultiplexed and collapsed into UMI-guided consensus sequences with migec v1.2.7. Using mixcr v2.1.11, UMI consensuses were aligned to TRA and TRB V and J templates and then assembled into clonotypes. A clonotype was counted as expanded or contracted only if both edgeR and NoisET called the change significant, with noise models trained on biological replicates. For edgeR calls, the cutoffs were a false discovery rate-adjusted p below 0.01 and a log2 fold-change threshold of 1. PCA with hierarchical clustering of max-normalized trajectories of the 1000 most abundant clonotypes was used as exploratory dynamics analysis. Separately sequenced CD4+ and CD8+ repertoires were used to assign a CD4 or CD8 phenotype to each responding clone. TCRdb reprocessing: public reads trimmed at Q25 with fastp, clones called with MiXCR, in-frame beta chains kept. Each CDR3 protein gets just one entry, which takes the most common genes and DNA from the rows behind it. These V and J calls rely on TCRdb rather than the paper's analysis. This sample gives 550,000 to 600,000 distinct CDR3 sequences in total; about 20% of them show up just once. Of the sample, 7.5% to 9.5% is held by the ten largest clones.

Sequenced sample: PBMCs or a T cell subset sorted from them (not recorded which). The V and J segments used are TRBV12-3 or TRBV12-4 and TRBJ1-2, with an unclear D gene assignment. This receptor was taken from an adult woman who had mild COVID-19 (a few samples of this study predate the infection). The sample titles of this study are shuffled in the database, so cell type and time point are left out; the donor was told from shared clones. The DNA reads TGTGCCAGCAGCCCGGGGAGTCGATTCTATGGCTACACCTTC. It translates to CASSPGSRFYGYTF.